The present TCR beta chain was sequenced within a study of blood T cell repertoires in COVID-19. Study context: Sources were T cells, B-cell-depleted T cells, or PBMCs; the material itself was cDNA or gDNA.

The CDR3 loop spans 16 amino acids. V lost 4 bases and J lost 1; bases outside the gene matches: 9. Germline lookup yields CDR1 LGHNA and CDR2 YSLEER. The assay was immunoSEQ multiplex PCR, and TCRdb's table has in-frame clones only and misses some. The sample yields approximately 110,000 clones, around 70% seen once. The sequenced sample was peripheral blood. The chain combines TRBV4-3 with TRBJ2-7; TRBD1 matches at 8 bases. The receptor comes from a man older than 75 with COVID-19, enrolled during active disease. CDR3: CASSPTGQGPSYEQYF. The DNA for the CDR3 is TGCGCCAGCAGCCCGACAGGACAGGGCCCATCCTACGAGCAGTACTTC.